The sequence of this TCR beta chain was determined in a study of blood T cell repertoires in COVID-19. Study details: Spain, Italy and the United States supplied samples that represented acute and convalescent COVID-19. PBMCs, B-cell-depleted T cells, or T cells provided the cDNA or gDNA that made up the material.

Membership in each cohort depended on participant-reported clinical history. The table lists this clone with a few counts. Per the original data handling: Reference gene primers were amplified, and this amplification served to estimate nucleated cell counts. Produced via immunoSEQ multiplex PCR; TCRdb's table is partial and in-frame only. The V and J calls and clone size were taken over from that table, and D and trimming were inferred from the DNA. Of about 320,000 clones listed, around nine tenths are singletons. The germline V gene has CDR1 SGHVS and CDR2 FNYEAQ. The CDR3 loop spans 15 amino acids. The V end was cut by 5 bases, the J end by 7 bases, with 18 bases between.

The sequence came from a man in his thirties or forties who had recovered from COVID-19. The gene calls are TRBV7-6 and TRBJ2-1; perhaps TRBD2 as D (7 bases). Source material: PBMCs or T cells enriched from blood (not recorded which). The CDR3 protein is CASSPGLVRGNEQFF. CDR3 bases: TGTGCCAGCAGCCCAGGACTAGTGAGGGGGAATGAGCAGTTCTTC.